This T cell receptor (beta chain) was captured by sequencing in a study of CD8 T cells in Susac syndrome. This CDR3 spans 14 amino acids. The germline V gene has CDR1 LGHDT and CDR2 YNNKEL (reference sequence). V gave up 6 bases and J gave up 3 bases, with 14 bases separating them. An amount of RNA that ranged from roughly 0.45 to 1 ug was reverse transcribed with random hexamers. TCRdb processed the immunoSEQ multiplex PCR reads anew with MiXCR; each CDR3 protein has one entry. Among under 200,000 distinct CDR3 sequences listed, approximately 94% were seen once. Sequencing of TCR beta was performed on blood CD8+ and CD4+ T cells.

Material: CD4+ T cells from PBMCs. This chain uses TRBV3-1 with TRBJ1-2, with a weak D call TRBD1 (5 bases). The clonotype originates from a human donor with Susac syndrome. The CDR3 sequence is CASSELPGHYGYTF. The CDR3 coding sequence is TGTGCCAGCAGTGAACTCCCGGGACACTATGGCTACACCTTC.